This T cell receptor (beta chain) was recorded in a study of T cell repertoires in cytomegalovirus infection. Study-wide background: It can be stated that public TCR beta signatures indicated CMV infection as well as a matching HLA type. Findings and limits, study-wide: There were carriers of CMV plus the relevant HLA, and cumulative public TCR beta family frequency identified them. Across the ex vivo response, the dominant clonotypes were HLA-C-restricted CMV-specific TCR beta clonotypes.

Concerning this clonotype: Its antigen is as yet unknown.

TCRdb recomputed calls from the reads with MiXCR, one row per CDR3 protein. The table shows some 390,000 distinct CDR3 sequences, with about a sixth occurring only once. CDR1 is DFQATT, CDR2 SNEGSKA, per germline (reference sequence). Trimming cost V 4 bases and J 3 bases; bases outside gene matches: 8. This CDR3 contains 16 residues. The genes are TRBV20-1 and TRBJ2-1, with TRBD2 matching 11 bases. This clonotype was obtained from a human donor in good health (CMV status not recorded). Some clones in this sample may be carry-over from other donors' samples. Source material: PBMCs. The CDR3 here is CSAKDPGTSGYNEQFF. CDR3 in DNA: TGCAGTGCTAAGGATCCCGGGACTAGCGGCTACAATGAGCAGTTCTTC.